These T cell receptor beta chains were read from a single sample in a study of T cells after yellow fever vaccination. Via MiXCR, TCRdb re-called the 5' RACE reads, giving one row per CDR3 protein. The sample has 250,000 to 400,000 distinct CDR3 sequences, approximately 4% seen once. Sequencing used PBMCs, obtained 15 days after the yellow fever booster vaccination. The receptors here all came from a man aged 18 to 30 who received the YFV17D yellow fever vaccine. Both conserved end residues are part of each CDR3. Fields, in order: V gene, D gene, J gene, clone size, CDR3 length, CDR3 protein, CDR3 DNA. The D gene is left open where the match is weak. Rows give clone size only sometimes, using once, few, many, or a class for an expanded clone.

TRBV4-3	.	TRBJ2-7	.	15	CASSKTSDGAYEQYF	TGCGCCAGCAGCAAAACCTCGGACGGAGCCTACGAGCAGTACTTC
TRBV10-3	.	TRBJ2-3	.	13	CAISESGTDTQYF	TGTGCCATCAGTGAGTCAGGCACAGATACGCAGTATTTT
TRBV5-6	.	TRBJ2-4	many	13	CASSLRDRDIQYF	TGTGCCAGCAGCTTGAGGGATCGGGACATTCAGTACTTC
TRBV29-1	.	TRBJ2-2	many	12	CSVAENTGELFF	TGCAGCGTTGCGGAGAACACCGGGGAGCTGTTTTTT
TRBV7-2	TRBD1	TRBJ2-7	many	15	CASSFPDRGRFEQYF	TGTGCCAGCAGCTTCCCGGACAGGGGAAGGTTCGAGCAGTACTTC
TRBV28	.	TRBJ2-3	many	12	CASSDDTDTQYF	TGTGCCAGCAGCGACGACACAGATACGCAGTATTTT
TRBV14	.	TRBJ2-2	few	17	CASSQEAAEWDTGELFF	TGTGCCAGCAGCCAAGAAGCCGCAGAGTGGGACACCGGGGAGCTGTTTTTT
TRBV6-2/TRBV6-3	TRBD2	TRBJ2-1	many	15	CASRNGLASLHEQFF	TGTGCCAGCAGGAACGGACTAGCTAGCCTCCATGAGCAGTTCTTC
TRBV4-3	.	TRBJ2-1	few	16	CASSQVGQGTYNEQFF	TGCGCCAGCAGCCAAGTTGGGCAGGGTACCTACAATGAGCAGTTCTTC
TRBV7-2	TRBD2	TRBJ2-7	.	19	CASSPRSSGGLAPSYEQYF	TGTGCCAGCAGCCCCCGGTCGTCGGGGGGTCTCGCTCCGTCCTACGAGCAGTACTTC
TRBV5-1	TRBD1	TRBJ2-1	.	15	CASSQDRTGVNEQFF	TGCGCCAGCAGCCAGGACCGGACAGGGGTCAATGAGCAGTTCTTC
TRBV5-4	.	TRBJ2-3	many	15	CASSFGGRGTDTQYF	TGTGCCAGCAGTTTCGGGGGGCGAGGCACAGATACGCAGTATTTT
TRBV7-3	.	TRBJ2-1	few	15	CASSFGLDSYNEQFF	TGTGCCAGCAGCTTTGGCCTGGATTCCTACAATGAGCAGTTCTTC
TRBV29-1	.	TRBJ1-5	many	13	CSVAQGAYQPQHF	TGCAGCGTTGCTCAGGGCGCGTATCAGCCCCAGCATTTT
TRBV7-6	.	TRBJ1-4	many	14	CASSLRAANEKLFF	TGTGCCAGCAGCTTGAGGGCTGCTAATGAAAAACTGTTTTTT
TRBV29-1	.	TRBJ1-2	many	14	CSVERGAENYGYTF	TGCAGCGTTGAAAGGGGGGCCGAGAACTATGGCTACACCTTC
TRBV25-1	.	TRBJ1-2	many	16	CASSELRQEGVYGYTF	TGTGCCAGCAGTGAATTACGACAGGAGGGCGTCTATGGCTACACCTTC
TRBV20-1	.	TRBJ1-1	.	13	CSAPRSGNTEAFF	TGCAGTGCTCCCAGGAGTGGGAACACTGAAGCTTTCTTT
TRBV30	.	TRBJ2-1	.	16	CASASLYYSSYNEQFF	TGTGCCTCGGCCTCTCTTTACTATAGCTCCTACAATGAGCAGTTCTTC
TRBV7-9	.	TRBJ2-3	.	17	CASGATGELSSTDTQYF	TGTGCCAGCGGAGCGACGGGGGAATTATCTAGCACAGATACGCAGTATTTT
TRBV5-1	.	TRBJ1-2	many	13	CASSQPNGNGYTF	TGCGCCAGCAGCCAGCCTAATGGGAATGGCTACACCTTC
TRBV24-1	.	TRBJ2-1	few	16	CATSDPSPSSYNEQFF	TGTGCCACCAGTGACCCGTCTCCGAGCTCCTACAATGAGCAGTTCTTC
TRBV12-3/TRBV12-4	.	TRBJ2-3	many	15	CASSYRGPSTDTQYF	TGTGCCAGCAGTTACCGGGGGCCTAGCACAGATACGCAGTATTTT
TRBV5-1	.	TRBJ1-1	few	15	CASSDASLRETEAFF	TGCGCCAGCAGCGACGCATCCCTCCGGGAAACTGAAGCTTTCTTT
TRBV5-1	.	TRBJ1-5	.	14	CASSPRGPPEPQHF	TGCGCCAGCAGCCCACGGGGGCCCCCAGAGCCCCAGCATTTT
TRBV4-3	TRBD2	TRBJ2-3	many	16	CASSQEGLADTDTQYF	TGCGCCAGCAGCCAAGAAGGTCTAGCGGACACAGATACGCAGTATTTT
TRBV29-1	.	TRBJ2-5	many	12	CSAVGGAETQYF	TGCAGCGCGGTGGGTGGGGCAGAGACCCAGTACTTC
TRBV5-4	TRBD1	TRBJ1-6	once	14	CASSLDRANSPLHF	TGTGCCAGCAGTTTAGACAGGGCCAATTCACCCCTCCACTTT
TRBV7-3	.	TRBJ2-1	few	15	CASSSDAGTHNEQFF	TGTGCCAGCAGCTCCGATGCCGGGACACACAATGAGCAGTTCTTC
TRBV4-3	.	TRBJ1-2	many	13	CASSQDRSKAATF	TGCGCCAGCAGCCAAGATAGGTCCAAGGCGGCAACTTTC
TRBV9	.	TRBJ2-3	many	17	CASSAPSSGTSTDTQYF	TGTGCCAGCAGCGCGCCTTCCTCTGGGACTAGCACAGATACGCAGTATTTT
TRBV9	.	TRBJ1-4	many	11	CASGENEKLFF	TGTGCCAGCGGGGAGAATGAAAAACTGTTTTTT